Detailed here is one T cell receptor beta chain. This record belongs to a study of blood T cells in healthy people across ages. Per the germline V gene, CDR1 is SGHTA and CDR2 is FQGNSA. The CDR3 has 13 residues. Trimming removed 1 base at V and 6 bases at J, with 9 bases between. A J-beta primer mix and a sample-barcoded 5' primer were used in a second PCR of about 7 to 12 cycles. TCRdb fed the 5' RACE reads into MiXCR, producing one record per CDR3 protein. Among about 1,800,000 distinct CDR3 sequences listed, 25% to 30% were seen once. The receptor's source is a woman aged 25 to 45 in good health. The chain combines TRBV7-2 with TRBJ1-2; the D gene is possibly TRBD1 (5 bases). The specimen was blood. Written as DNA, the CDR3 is TGTGCCAGCAGCTTAGAGGCAGGGCATGGCTACACCTTC. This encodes CASSLEAGHGYTF. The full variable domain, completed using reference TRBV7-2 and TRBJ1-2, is GAGVSQSPSNKVTEKGKDVELRCDPISGHTALYWYRQSLGQGLEFLIYFQGNSAPDKSGLPSDRFSAERTGGSVSTLTIQRTQQEDSAVYLCASSLEAGHGYTFGSGTRLTVV.